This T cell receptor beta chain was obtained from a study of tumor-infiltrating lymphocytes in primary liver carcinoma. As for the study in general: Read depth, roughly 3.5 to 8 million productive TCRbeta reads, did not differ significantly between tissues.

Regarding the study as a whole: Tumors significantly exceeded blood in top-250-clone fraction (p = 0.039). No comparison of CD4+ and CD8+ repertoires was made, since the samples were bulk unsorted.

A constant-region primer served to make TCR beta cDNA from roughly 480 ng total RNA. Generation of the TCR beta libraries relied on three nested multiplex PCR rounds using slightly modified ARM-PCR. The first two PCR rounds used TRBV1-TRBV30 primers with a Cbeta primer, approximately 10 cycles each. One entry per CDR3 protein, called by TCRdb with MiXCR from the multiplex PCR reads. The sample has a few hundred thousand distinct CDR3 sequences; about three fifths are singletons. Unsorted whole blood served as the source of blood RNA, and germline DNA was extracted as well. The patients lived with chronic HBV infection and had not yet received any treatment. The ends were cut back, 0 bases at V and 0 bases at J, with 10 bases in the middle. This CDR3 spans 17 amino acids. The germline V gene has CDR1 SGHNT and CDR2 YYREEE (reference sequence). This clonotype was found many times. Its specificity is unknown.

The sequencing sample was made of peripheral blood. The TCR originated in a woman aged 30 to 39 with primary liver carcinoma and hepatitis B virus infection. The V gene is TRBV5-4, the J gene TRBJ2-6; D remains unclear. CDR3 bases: TGTGCCAGCAGCTTGGATACCGTGGGCTCTGGGGCCAACGTCCTGACTTTC. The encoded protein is CASSLDTVGSGANVLTF.